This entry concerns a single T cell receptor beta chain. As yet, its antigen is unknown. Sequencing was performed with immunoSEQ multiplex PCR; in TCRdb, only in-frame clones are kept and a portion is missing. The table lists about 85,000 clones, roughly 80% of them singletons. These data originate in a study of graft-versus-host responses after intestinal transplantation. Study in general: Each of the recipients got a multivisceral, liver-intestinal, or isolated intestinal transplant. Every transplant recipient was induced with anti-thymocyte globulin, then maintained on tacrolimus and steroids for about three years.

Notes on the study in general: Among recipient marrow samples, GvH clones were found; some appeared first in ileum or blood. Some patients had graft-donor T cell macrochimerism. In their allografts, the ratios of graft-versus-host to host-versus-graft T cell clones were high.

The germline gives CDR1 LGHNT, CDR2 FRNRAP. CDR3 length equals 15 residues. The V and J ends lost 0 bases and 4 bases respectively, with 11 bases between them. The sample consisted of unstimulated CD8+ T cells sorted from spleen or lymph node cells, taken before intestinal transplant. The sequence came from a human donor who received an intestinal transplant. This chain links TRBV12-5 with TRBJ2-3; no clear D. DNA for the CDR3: TGTGCTAGTGGTTTGGTCAGTGGAGCAGCAGATACGCAGTATTTT. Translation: CASGLVSGAADTQYF.